Following are 4 T cell receptor beta chains from one sample sequenced in a study of radiation and T cells in renal cell carcinoma. Stated time point: blood 4 weeks post-SBRT, at nephrectomy. As to treatment: 15 Gy SBRT to primary tumor, nephrectomy 4 weeks later. TCRdb's copy holds only in-frame clones and misses some; the assay was immunoSEQ multiplex PCR. The sample lists around 100,000 clones, approximately 82% occurring once. Sequencing used blood, obtained from a patient whose treatment included radiotherapy and nephrectomy. Source of these receptors: a man aged 55 to 70 with renal cell carcinoma.

The chain employs TRBV19 and TRBJ1-5; 9 nucleotides align to TRBD1. V trimming: 5 bases; J trimming: 3 bases; junction bases outside the gene matches: 5. Germline values: CDR1 LNHDA, CDR2 SQIVND (reference sequence). This CDR3 contains 15 residues. The CDR3 spells CASSPDRGANQPQHF. CDR3 nucleotides: TGTGCCAGTAGTCCGGACAGGGGTGCCAATCAGCCCCAGCATTTT.

This sequence joins TRBV2 and TRBJ2-3; 7 bases map to TRBD2. The trim removed 2 bases at V and 5 bases at J, leaving 7 bases unmatched. Germline V gives CDR1 SNHLY, CDR2 FYNNEI. The CDR3 is 15 amino acids. In DNA form, the CDR3 reads TGTGCCAGCAGTGAAAAAGGGACTACAGGAGATACGCAGTATTTT. It encodes CASSEKGTTGDTQYF.

The chain carries TRBV9 and TRBJ2-7; D might be TRBD1 or TRBD2, each matching 6 bases. The germline V gene encodes CDR1 SGDLS and CDR2 YYNGEE. The CDR3 covers 17 residues. V gave up 3 bases and J gave up 0 bases, with 19 bases separating them. CDR3 sequence (DNA): TGTGCCAGCAGCGGGGCCCCAGGGGCGGGATCCTCCTACGAGCAGTACTTC. It encodes CASSGAPGAGSSYEQYF. The full variable domain, with the rest looked up from reference TRBV9 and TRBJ2-7, is DSGVTQTPKHLITATGQRVTLRCSPRSGDLSVYWYQQSLDQGLQFLIQYYNGEERAKGNILERFSAQQFPDLHSELNLSSLELGDSALYFCASSGAPGAGSSYEQYFGPGTRLTVT.

The chain links TRBV13 to TRBJ2-1; D may be TRBD2 (5 bases). The V end was cut by 3 bases, the J end by 4 bases, with 13 bases between. From germline, CDR1 is PRHDT and CDR2 FYEKMQ (reference sequence). The CDR3 contains 15 residues. CDR3 nucleotide sequence: TGTGCCAGCAGCTTTAACAGCGGAGATTACAATGAGCAGTTCTTC. Translation gives CASSFNSGDYNEQFF.